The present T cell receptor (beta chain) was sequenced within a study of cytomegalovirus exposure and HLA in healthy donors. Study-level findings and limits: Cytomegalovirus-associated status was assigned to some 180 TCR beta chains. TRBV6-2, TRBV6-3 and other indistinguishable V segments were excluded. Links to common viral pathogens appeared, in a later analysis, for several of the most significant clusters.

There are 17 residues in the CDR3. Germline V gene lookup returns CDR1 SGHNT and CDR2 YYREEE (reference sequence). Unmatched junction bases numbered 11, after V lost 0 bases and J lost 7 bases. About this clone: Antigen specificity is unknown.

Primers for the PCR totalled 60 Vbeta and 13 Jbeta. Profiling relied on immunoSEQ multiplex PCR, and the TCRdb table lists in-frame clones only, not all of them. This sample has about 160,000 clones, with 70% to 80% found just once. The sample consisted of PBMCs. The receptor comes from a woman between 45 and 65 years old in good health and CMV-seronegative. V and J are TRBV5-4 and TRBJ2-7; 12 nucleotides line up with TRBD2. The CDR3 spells CASSLEASGGAVGEQYF. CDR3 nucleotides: TGTGCCAGCAGCTTGGAGGCTAGCGGGGGGGCCGTGGGAGAGCAGTACTTC.